This entry lists 7 T cell receptor beta chains sequenced from one sample in a study of T cell repertoires in cytomegalovirus infection. TCRdb re-called the reads with MiXCR, one entry per CDR3 protein. This table holds about 250,000 distinct CDR3 sequences, 9% to 15% found once. Sequencing was done on a sample of PBMCs. These receptors all stem from a human donor in good health (CMV status not recorded). Some clones in this sample may be carry-over from other donors' samples.

This clonotype was detected a few times. The rearrangement joins TRBV29-1 to TRBJ2-1; 8 bases are shared with TRBD1. This CDR3 is built from 15 residues. The germline CDR1 and CDR2 sequences are SQVTM and ANQGSEA. The J segment lost 4 bases and the V segment lost 6 bases, leaving 11 bases of the junction unmatched. The CDR3 here is CSVHYLYRGYNEQFF. For the CDR3, the DNA is TGCAGCGTCCACTACCTCTACAGGGGGTACAATGAGCAGTTCTTC.

This clonotype has more than one count but fewer than ten. The gene calls are TRBV2 and TRBJ1-6; D might be TRBD1 (5 bases). The CDR3 contains 16 residues. Looked up from germline, CDR1 is SNHLY and CDR2 is FYNNEI. Trimming shortened V by 6 bases and J by 9 bases, and 21 bases separated the two germline ends. The DNA for the CDR3 is TGTGCCAGCAGCCCCAGTAGGAGCTCCGGGGCTTCACCCCTCCACTTT. Its translation is CASSPSRSSGASPLHF.

This clonotype occurred many times. V is TRBV7-2 and J is TRBJ2-1; 9 bases are shared with TRBD2. Trimming at V came to 1 base and at J to 7 bases, leaving 11 bases not matched to a gene. Germline V lookup: CDR1 SGHTA, CDR2 FQGNSA. The CDR3 sequence is 17 residues long. CDR3 nucleotide sequence: TGTGCCAGCAGCTTAGGGGCGGGAGGGCGTTATCGTAATGAGCAGTTCTTC. Residues: CASSLGAGGRYRNEQFF. Full variable domain (rest looked up from reference TRBV7-2 and TRBJ2-1): GAGVSQSPSNKVTEKGKDVELRCDPISGHTALYWYRQSLGQGLEFLIYFQGNSAPDKSGLPSDRFSAERTGGSVSTLTIQRTQQEDSAVYLCASSLGAGGRYRNEQFFGPGTRLTVL.

This clonotype has more than one count but fewer than ten. This rearrangement joins TRBV28 to TRBJ1-1; D gene unclear. CDR3 length: 12 residues. V lost 3 bases, J lost 8 bases, and 10 bases lay in between. Per germline, CDR1 MDHEN and CDR2 SYDVKM. The chain's CDR3 is CASSFSRVEAFF. The CDR3 DNA follows: TGTGCCAGCAGTTTTTCCCGGGTAGAAGCTTTCTTT.

This clonotype was detected a few times. V usage is TRBV6-2 or TRBV6-3 and J usage is TRBJ2-7, with a possible D match to TRBD1 (5 bases). The CDR3 has 16 residues. From germline, CDR1 is MNHEY and CDR2 SVGEGT. Between the trimmed V and J ends, which lost 0 bases and 2 bases, there was a span of 14 bases. CDR3 protein: CASSYSDKKETYEQYF. CDR3 DNA sequence: TGTGCCAGCAGTTACTCGGACAAGAAAGAGACCTACGAGCAGTACTTC.

The rearrangement uses TRBV30 and TRBJ1-5; perhaps TRBD1 as D (6 bases). Per the germline V gene, CDR1 is GTSNPN and CDR2 is SVGIG (reference sequence). The length of the CDR3 is 13 residues. V was shortened by 0 bases and J by 4 bases, with 7 bases between the two germline ends. The CDR3: CAWSVGGNQPQHF. CDR3 DNA sequence: TGTGCCTGGAGTGTAGGGGGGAATCAGCCCCAGCATTTT.

This rearrangement joins TRBV29-1 to TRBJ2-7; a possible D gene is TRBD1 (6 bases). Germline V gene data show CDR1 as SQVTM and CDR2 as ANQGSEA. V lost 6 bases and J 2 bases, leaving 8 bases between the germline ends. This CDR3 has 11 residues. CDR3 sequence (DNA): TGCAGCGTCGGGACACCCTACGAGCAGTACTTC. Protein product: CSVGTPYEQYF.